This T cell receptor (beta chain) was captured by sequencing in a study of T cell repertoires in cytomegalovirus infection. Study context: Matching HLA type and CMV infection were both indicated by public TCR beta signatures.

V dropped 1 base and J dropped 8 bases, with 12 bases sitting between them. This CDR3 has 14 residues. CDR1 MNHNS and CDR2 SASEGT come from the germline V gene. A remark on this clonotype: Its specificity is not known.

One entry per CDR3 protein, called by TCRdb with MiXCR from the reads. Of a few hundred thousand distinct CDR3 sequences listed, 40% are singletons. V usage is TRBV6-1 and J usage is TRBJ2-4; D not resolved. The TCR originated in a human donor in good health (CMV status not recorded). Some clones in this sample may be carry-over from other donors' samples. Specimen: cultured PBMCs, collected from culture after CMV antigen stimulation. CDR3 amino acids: CASSEGPGMDIQYF. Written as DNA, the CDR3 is TGTGCCAGCAGTGAAGGCCCGGGCATGGACATTCAGTACTTC.